This T cell receptor beta chain was retrieved from a study of T cell changes during pregnancy in multiple sclerosis. V was pared by 3 bases and J by 5 bases, with 6 bases of the junction left unmatched. This CDR3 has 15 amino acids. Germline values: CDR1 SGHTA, CDR2 FQGNSA. Using immunoSEQ multiplex PCR, the repertoire was profiled, and TCRdb retains in-frame clones only, with some absent. The sample yields about 70,000 clones, 85% to 95% seen once. This clone was picked up one time. The chain is built from TRBV7-2 and TRBJ2-1; 8 bases align to TRBD2. This specimen was peripheral blood, taken before pregnancy. The source is a female donor with multiple sclerosis, enrolled in a pregnancy study. For the CDR3, the DNA is TGTGCCAGCAGCTTCCGACTAGCGCCCAACAATGAGCAGTTCTTC. Residues: CASSFRLAPNNEQFF.